These T cell receptor beta chains were read from a single sample in a study of response to subunit inactivated influenza vaccine. TCRdb analysed the RT-PCR reads with MiXCR anew, one entry per CDR3 protein. The table records 500,000 to 600,000 distinct CDR3 sequences, approximately 10% of them present only once. The specimen comprised PBMCs from blood, sampled on the day of vaccination. All receptors derive from a man between 50 and 59 years old who received an inactivated influenza vaccine. Each CDR3 is given with its conserved first and last residue. D genes are given only for firm matches. Clone sizes are given selectively: once, few, many, or a class where the clone is expanded.

V gene: TRBV30
J gene: TRBJ2-7
clone size: few
D gene: -
CDR3 protein: CAWSVGGEQYF
CDR3 DNA: TGTGCCTGGAGTGTGGGGGGCGAGCAGTACTTC

V gene: TRBV7-8
J gene: TRBJ2-3
clone size: few
D gene: -
CDR3 protein: CASSLVMYVRLTDTQYF
CDR3 DNA: TGTGCCAGCAGCTTAGTAATGTATGTGCGGCTCACAGATACGCAGTATTTT

V gene: TRBV4-3
J gene: TRBJ1-1
clone size: -
D gene: -
CDR3 protein: CASSPGTLYTEAFF
CDR3 DNA: TGCGCCAGCAGCCCCGGGACTCTGTACACTGAAGCTTTCTTT

V gene: TRBV15
J gene: TRBJ1-2
clone size: -
D gene: -
CDR3 protein: CATSRWGLNYGYTF
CDR3 DNA: TGTGCCACCAGCAGATGGGGACTGAACTATGGCTACACCTTC

V gene: TRBV5-1
J gene: TRBJ2-7
clone size: -
D gene: -
CDR3 protein: CASSLAGGVISYEQYF
CDR3 DNA: TGCGCCAGCAGCTTGGCCGGGGGTGTAATTTCCTACGAGCAGTACTTC

V gene: TRBV5-1
J gene: TRBJ2-1
clone size: many
D gene: -
CDR3 protein: CASRLSGPGVYNEQFF
CDR3 DNA: TGCGCCAGCAGACTATCGGGGCCGGGGGTCTACAATGAGCAGTTCTTC

V gene: TRBV14
J gene: TRBJ2-7
clone size: -
D gene: -
CDR3 protein: CASSQETGGDYEQYF
CDR3 DNA: TGTGCCAGCAGCCAAGAAACAGGAGGGGACTACGAGCAGTACTTC

V gene: TRBV4-3
J gene: TRBJ1-2
clone size: -
D gene: -
CDR3 protein: CASSQDGGDYGYTF
CDR3 DNA: TGCGCCAGCAGCCAAGACGGAGGTGATTATGGCTACACCTTC

V gene: TRBV5-1
J gene: TRBJ2-3
clone size: many
D gene: TRBD1
CDR3 protein: CASADRSTQYF
CDR3 DNA: TGCGCCAGCGCGGACAGGAGTACGCAGTATTTT

V gene: TRBV20-1
J gene: TRBJ2-7
clone size: -
D gene: -
CDR3 protein: CSASKLVFQEQYF
CDR3 DNA: TGCAGTGCTAGTAAGCTAGTGTTCCAGGAGCAGTACTTC

V gene: TRBV6-2/TRBV6-3
J gene: TRBJ2-2
clone size: many
D gene: TRBD2
CDR3 protein: CAVRPTSGGTYTGELFF
CDR3 DNA: TGTGCCGTAAGGCCGACTAGCGGGGGGACTTACACCGGGGAGCTGTTTTTT

V gene: TRBV18
J gene: TRBJ2-3
clone size: many
D gene: TRBD1
CDR3 protein: CASSSSDRGAHTQYF
CDR3 DNA: TGTGCCAGCTCATCCTCGGACAGGGGCGCCCATACGCAGTATTTT

V gene: TRBV20-1
J gene: TRBJ2-7
clone size: -
D gene: -
CDR3 protein: CSAPDGYEQYF
CDR3 DNA: TGCAGTGCCCCGGACGGTTACGAGCAGTACTTC

V gene: TRBV5-1
J gene: TRBJ1-1
clone size: many
D gene: TRBD1
CDR3 protein: CASSAGQSNTEAFF
CDR3 DNA: TGCGCCAGCAGCGCGGGACAGTCGAACACTGAAGCTTTCTTT

V gene: TRBV5-1
J gene: TRBJ2-1
clone size: -
D gene: -
CDR3 protein: CAISPTGSSYNEQFF
CDR3 DNA: TGCGCCATCAGCCCGACGGGAAGCTCCTACAATGAGCAGTTCTTC

V gene: TRBV20-1
J gene: TRBJ2-1
clone size: -
D gene: -
CDR3 protein: CSARRESSYNEQFF
CDR3 DNA: TGCAGTGCTAGGAGGGAGAGCTCCTACAATGAGCAGTTCTTC

V gene: TRBV18
J gene: TRBJ2-5
clone size: many
D gene: -
CDR3 protein: CASSPSSQETQYF
CDR3 DNA: TGTGCCAGCAGTCCCTCCTCCCAAGAGACCCAGTACTTC

V gene: TRBV5-1
J gene: TRBJ2-3
clone size: many
D gene: -
CDR3 protein: CASSFPHTDTQYF
CDR3 DNA: TGCGCCAGCAGCTTCCCCCACACAGATACGCAGTATTTT

V gene: TRBV10-3
J gene: TRBJ2-3
clone size: -
D gene: -
CDR3 protein: CAIRGDLTDTQYF
CDR3 DNA: TGTGCCATCAGGGGGGACTTAACAGATACGCAGTATTTT

V gene: TRBV20-1
J gene: TRBJ1-3
clone size: few
D gene: -
CDR3 protein: CSARQVLRNTIYF
CDR3 DNA: TGCAGTGCTCGACAGGTTCTCAGAAACACCATATATTTT

V gene: TRBV28
J gene: TRBJ2-3
clone size: few
D gene: TRBD2
CDR3 protein: CASSSHGLAGGKSYF
CDR3 DNA: TGTGCCAGCAGTTCCCATGGACTAGCGGGGGGGAAGAGTTATTTT

V gene: TRBV7-2
J gene: TRBJ2-7
clone size: -
D gene: -
CDR3 protein: CASSLGGVLDYEQYF
CDR3 DNA: TGTGCCAGCAGCTTAGGTGGGGTATTGGACTACGAGCAGTACTTC

V gene: TRBV6-1
J gene: TRBJ2-7
clone size: few
D gene: TRBD1
CDR3 protein: CASSLTPEGALYEQYF
CDR3 DNA: TGTGCCAGCAGTCTCACGCCAGAGGGGGCCTTGTACGAGCAGTACTTC